Reported below is one T cell receptor (beta chain). These data are taken from a study of control samples from healthy donors and cancer patients. The germline V gene encodes CDR1 SGDLS and CDR2 YYNGEE. Trimming took 2 bases from V and 2 from J, leaving 11 bases between them. The CDR3 covers 15 residues. The method was immunoSEQ multiplex PCR; TCRdb's version includes in-frame clones alone and lacks a portion of them. The sample yields about 110,000 clones, around 89% seen once. The sample was blood. The chain carries TRBV9 and TRBJ1-5; D remains ambiguous. The TCR was taken from a woman aged 45-60 years in good health. The CDR3 is CASSVLGEGNQPQHF. In DNA, the CDR3 is TGTGCCAGCAGCGTTCTTGGCGAGGGCAATCAGCCCCAGCATTTT.